This entry lists 24 T cell receptor beta chains sequenced from one sample in a study of T cell responses to AZD1222 COVID-19 vaccine. Produced via immunoSEQ multiplex PCR; TCRdb's table is partial and in-frame only. The repertoire holds 110,000 to 150,000 clones, 85% to 95% seen once, with 0.7% to 1% in the top ten. This sample comprised peripheral blood, obtained on day 0 of MenACWY control vaccination. The receptors were gathered from an adult in good health.

The chain employs TRBV13 and TRBJ1-2; D is unclear. V was clipped by 2 bases and J by 3 bases, with 16 bases between them. CDR3 length: 16 residues. The germline gives CDR1 PRHDT, CDR2 FYEKMQ (reference sequence). CDR3: CASSLPPGELDYGYTF. CDR3 DNA: TGTGCCAGCAGCTTACCCCCCGGGGAGTTGGACTATGGCTACACCTTC.

J is TRBJ1-6 and V is TRBV7-9; TRBD1 might be the D (5 bases). This CDR3 region has 14 residues. Per the germline V gene, CDR1 is SEHNR and CDR2 is FQNEAQ (reference sequence). Trimming stripped 5 bases from V and 8 bases from J, with 13 bases between. CDR3 sequence: CASSPTEGYSPLHF. As DNA, the CDR3 is TGTGCCAGCAGCCCGACAGAGGGGTATTCACCCCTCCACTTT.

The chain couples TRBV3-1 (or the pseudogene TRBV3-2) to TRBJ1-1; D ambiguous. CDR3 length: 13 amino acids. CDR1 is LGHDT, CDR2 YNNKEL, per germline (reference sequence). Trimming shortened V by 6 bases and J by 1 base, and 9 bases separated the two germline ends. CDR3 sequence (DNA): TGTGCCAGCAGGATACACCCGAACACTGAAGCTTTCTTT. Translated, it gives CASRIHPNTEAFF.

This chain's CDR3 is CASSTGAGSLYGYTF. CDR3 nucleotide sequence: TGTGCCAGCAGCACAGGAGCCGGGAGTCTCTATGGCTACACCTTC. This sequence joins TRBV5-4 and TRBJ1-2; D may be TRBD1 (5 bases). The V end lost 4 bases, the J end lost 4 bases, and 17 bases lay between the germline ends. Germline CDR1 reads SGHNT; CDR2 reads YYREEE (reference sequence). This CDR3 contains 15 residues.

This clone is a singleton in its sample. The V and J genes are TRBV10-3 and TRBJ2-1, with a weak D call TRBD1 (5 bases). Germline V gene sequence: CDR1 ENHRY, CDR2 SYGVKD. CDR3 length equals 11 residues. V was pared by 9 bases and J by 9 bases, with 12 bases between. The CDR3 loop reads CAIGQGIEQFF. The CDR3 DNA follows: TGTGCCATTGGACAAGGTATTGAGCAGTTCTTC.

This chain uses TRBV2 with TRBJ1-2; TRBD1 aligns across 9 bases. Germline V lookup: CDR1 SNHLY, CDR2 FYNNEI. The junction had 6 bases not matched to a gene; V was cut back by 5 bases and J by 2 bases. The CDR3 extends over 15 amino acids. The CDR3 region has the DNA TGTGCCAGCAGTCTCCCCGGGACAGGGAACTATGGCTACACCTTC. This encodes CASSLPGTGNYGYTF.

The chain carries TRBV9 and TRBJ1-2; 8 positions match TRBD1. The V and J ends lost 3 bases and 5 bases, in that order; junction bases with no gene match: 6. This CDR3 has 14 amino acids. CDR1 and CDR2 (germline): SGDLS, YYNGEE. The CDR3: CASSGPTGGYGYTF. The CDR3 coding sequence is TGTGCCAGCAGCGGACCCACAGGGGGGTATGGCTACACCTTC.

The genes are TRBV5-1 and TRBJ2-7, with D unresolved. V was clipped by 2 bases and J by 2 bases, with 14 bases between them. The length of the CDR3 is 15 residues. The germline gives CDR1 SGHRS, CDR2 YFSETQ. Here the CDR3 reads CASSFLEDGTYEQYF. The DNA of the CDR3 is TGCGCCAGCAGCTTTTTGGAAGACGGAACCTACGAGCAGTACTTC.

The J gene is TRBJ2-7, the V gene TRBV6-5; D might be TRBD1 or TRBD2, each matching 5 bases. CDR3 length equals 15 residues. V lost 0 bases, J lost 3 bases, and 12 bases lay in between. Germline-derived CDR1 and CDR2 are MNHEY and SVGAGI. The CDR3 DNA is TGTGCCAGCAGTTACTCCAACGGGGCTATCTACGAGCAGTACTTC. Its translation is CASSYSNGAIYEQYF.

On this clone itself: This CDR3 is also generated by other DNA sequences in the sample. This chain connects TRBV14 to TRBJ1-1; D gene uncertain. The germline V and J ends were trimmed by 3 bases and 1 base, with 12 bases remaining between them. Germline CDR1 reads SGHDN; CDR2 reads FVKESK. CDR3 length equals 15 residues. The CDR3 here is CASSQRTGRNTEAFF. In nucleotides, the CDR3 is TGTGCCAGCAGCCAGAGGACGGGTCGGAACACTGAAGCTTTCTTT.

V usage is TRBV24-1 and J usage is TRBJ2-2, with 7 bases matching TRBD2. CDR1 and CDR2 (germline): KGHDR, SFDVKD. The CDR3 extends over 17 amino acids. V shed 4 bases and J 4 bases; nucleotides not matched to a gene: 11. Here the CDR3 reads CATSDPRHGGGTGELFF. CDR3 in DNA: TGTGCCACCAGTGACCCTCGACATGGGGGGGGCACCGGGGAGCTGTTTTTT.

The chain carries TRBV5-1 and TRBJ2-3; 8 bases match TRBD2. CDR3 length: 17 amino acids. The J segment lost 7 bases and the V segment lost 0 bases, leaving 13 bases of the junction unmatched. Germline CDR1 SGHRS, CDR2 YFSETQ. DNA of the CDR3: TGCGCCAGCAGCTTGGGACCGGGAGGGCGACCGGGAAATACGCAGTATTTT. Protein product: CASSLGPGGRPGNTQYF.

V usage is TRBV30 and J usage is TRBJ1-4, with 7 bases matching TRBD1. The CDR3 covers 12 residues. Germline-derived CDR1 and CDR2 are GTSNPN and SVGIG (reference sequence). Losses at the gene ends were 8 bases for V and 8 bases for J; bases not matched to a gene: 8. The CDR3 sequence: CAANRGEEKLFF. The CDR3 DNA sequence: TGTGCCGCTAACAGGGGAGAAGAAAAACTGTTTTTT.

This rearrangement joins TRBV29-1 to TRBJ1-1; possibly TRBD1 for D (5 bases). V shed 4 bases and J shed 5 bases, with 11 bases lying between them. The CDR3 is 12 amino acids. CDR1 and CDR2 from the germline V gene are SQVTM and ANQGSEA. This CDR3 reads CSVVAGRTEAFF. CDR3 coding DNA: TGCAGCGTTGTTGCAGGGAGGACTGAAGCTTTCTTT. The whole variable domain, remainder taken from reference TRBV29-1 and TRBJ1-1, is SAVISQKPSRDICQRGTSLTIQCQVDSQVTMMFWYRQQPGQSLTLIATANQGSEATYESGFVIDKFPISRPNLTFSTLTVSNMSPEDSSIYLCSVVAGRTEAFFGQGTRLTVV.

J is TRBJ2-3 and V is TRBV19, with 9 positions matching TRBD2. Germline values: CDR1 LNHDA, CDR2 SQIVND (reference sequence). The length of the CDR3 is 16 residues. Unmatched junction bases numbered 9, after V lost 4 bases and J lost 4 bases. Here the CDR3 DNA reads TGTGCCAGTAGTACCCTGGATAGCGGGGGACCAGATACGCAGTATTTT. It specifies CASSTLDSGGPDTQYF.

The gene calls are TRBV9 and TRBJ1-4; D not certain. With 0 bases removed from V and 4 bases from J, the gap between germline ends came to 10 bases. There are 15 residues in the CDR3. The germline V gene encodes CDR1 SGDLS and CDR2 YYNGEE. The CDR3 sequence: CASSVGLRVNEKLFF. The CDR3 DNA is TGTGCCAGCAGCGTAGGTTTACGGGTTAATGAAAAACTGTTTTTT.

The chain couples TRBV4-3 to TRBJ1-1, with unresolved D. This CDR3 has 14 residues. Deletions cut 0 bases from V and 2 bases from J, with 7 bases between. Germline CDR1 is LGHNA and CDR2 is YSLEER. The chain's CDR3 is CASSQDTVNTEAFF. CDR3 DNA sequence: TGCGCCAGCAGCCAAGATACAGTCAACACTGAAGCTTTCTTT.

This rearrangement joins TRBV5-6 to TRBJ2-1; D possibly corresponds to TRBD1 (5 bases). This CDR3 has 12 residues. Germline CDR1 SGHDT, CDR2 YYEEEE. Trimming pared 5 bases from V and 6 bases from J, leaving 9 bases between. The CDR3 loop reads CASRGTGNEQFF. DNA of the CDR3: TGTGCCAGCAGAGGAACAGGCAATGAGCAGTTCTTC.

The V and J genes are TRBV9 and TRBJ1-5; perhaps TRBD1 as D (5 bases). Germline assignment: CDR1 SGDLS and CDR2 YYNGEE. The CDR3 covers 13 residues. The V gene lost 4 bases and the J gene lost 3 bases, with 8 bases spanning the gap. CDR3 bases: TGTGCCAGCAGCCAGGGACCCAATCAGCCCCAGCATTTT. Its translation: CASSQGPNQPQHF. The full variable domain, completed using reference TRBV9 and TRBJ1-5, is DSGVTQTPKHLITATGQRVTLRCSPRSGDLSVYWYQQSLDQGLQFLIQYYNGEERAKGNILERFSAQQFPDLHSELNLSSLELGDSALYFCASSQGPNQPQHFGDGTRLSIL.

The rearrangement links TRBV4-1 to TRBJ1-2; D perhaps matches TRBD1 (6 bases). Trimming took 2 bases from V and 2 from J, leaving 12 bases between them. Germline V lookup: CDR1 MGHRA, CDR2 YSYEKL. CDR3 length equals 15 residues. CDR3 nucleotides: TGCGCCAGCAGCCAAAGTGGGGGCGGAAACTATGGCTACACCTTC. Its protein product is CASSQSGGGNYGYTF.

The chain employs TRBV7-2 and TRBJ2-7; 7 bases agree with TRBD2. The trim removed 1 base at V and 7 bases at J, leaving 7 bases unmatched. This CDR3 has 14 residues. In germline, CDR1 is SGHTA, CDR2 FQGNSA. CDR3 protein: CASSLGLGGGEQYF. The CDR3 coding sequence is TGTGCCAGCAGCTTAGGACTTGGGGGGGGTGAGCAGTACTTC.

The genes are TRBV9 and TRBJ1-3; TRBD1 might be the D (6 bases). Germline loops: CDR1 SGDLS, CDR2 YYNGEE. V lost 4 bases and J lost 0, with 14 bases in between. This CDR3 comprises 16 residues. The CDR3 here is CASSSPRDTSGNTIYF. The CDR3 nucleotides read TGTGCCAGCAGCTCGCCCCGGGACACCTCTGGAAACACCATATATTTT.

The gene calls are TRBV6-1 and TRBJ1-2, with TRBD1 as a possible D gene (5 bases). V lost 2 bases, J lost 6 bases, and 10 bases lay in between. The V gene's germline CDR1 is MNHNS and CDR2 SASEGT. The CDR3 sequence is 13 residues long. The CDR3 DNA follows: TGTGCCAGCAGTGAACAGGGATTGGATGGCTACACCTTC. Its translation is CASSEQGLDGYTF.

The chain employs TRBV11-2 and TRBJ2-3, with D possibly being TRBD1 (5 bases). This CDR3 has 16 residues. V lost 2 bases, J lost 4 bases, and 16 bases lay in between. CDR1 is SGHAT, CDR2 FQNNGV, per germline. CDR3 sequence: CASSLLGPRTPDTQYF. The CDR3 DNA reads as TGTGCCAGCAGCTTATTGGGGCCGCGCACGCCAGATACGCAGTATTTT.